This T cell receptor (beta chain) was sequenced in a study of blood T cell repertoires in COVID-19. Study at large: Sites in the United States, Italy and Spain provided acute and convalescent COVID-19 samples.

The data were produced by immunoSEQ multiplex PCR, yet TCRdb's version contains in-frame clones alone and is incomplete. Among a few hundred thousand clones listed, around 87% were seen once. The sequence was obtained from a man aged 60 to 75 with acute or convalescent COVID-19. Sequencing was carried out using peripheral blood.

The CDR3 coding sequence is TGTGCCAGCAGTTACTCCCCCGCACAGGGAGAAGCTTTCTTT. It translates to CASSYSPAQGEAFF. The chain links TRBV6-5 to TRBJ1-1; D perhaps matches TRBD1 (6 bases). This CDR3 is 14 amino acids long. The germline gives CDR1 MNHEY, CDR2 SVGAGI. V lost 0 bases and J lost 8, with 13 bases in between.